Each of the 31 T cell receptor beta chains below was sequenced from the same sample in a study of response to subunit inactivated influenza vaccine. TCRdb analysed the RT-PCR reads with MiXCR anew, one entry per CDR3 protein. The profile shows hundreds of thousands of distinct CDR3 sequences, about 10% of them singletons. Material: PBMCs from blood, obtained on the day of vaccination. These receptor sequences come from a man aged 50 to 60 who received an inactivated influenza vaccine.

This chain connects TRBV20-1 to TRBJ2-2; D is possibly TRBD1 or TRBD2 (6 bases each). CDR1 DFQATT and CDR2 SNEGSKA come from the germline V gene (reference sequence). CDR3 length: 15 residues. With 1 base removed from V and 3 bases from J, the gap between germline ends came to 12 bases. The CDR3 region has the DNA TGCAGTGCTAGAGCCCCTGGGGGGCACACCGGGGAGCTGTTTTTT. Translating gives CSARAPGGHTGELFF.

The V gene is TRBV5-1, the J gene TRBJ2-1; 13 nucleotides align to TRBD2. CDR3 length: 15 amino acids. In germline, CDR1 is SGHRS, CDR2 YFSETQ. V was clipped by 4 bases and J by 7 bases; unmatched bases: 5. The CDR3 coding sequence is TGCGCCAGCAGCAAGGGACTAGCGGGATATAATGAGCAGTTCTTC. Translated, it gives CASSKGLAGYNEQFF.

There are a few counts of this clonotype. The chain joins TRBV2 to TRBJ2-7, with a weak D call TRBD1 (5 bases). Trimming took off 4 bases at V and 2 bases at J, with 12 bases between the two ends. The CDR3 loop spans 14 amino acids. Germline values: CDR1 SNHLY, CDR2 FYNNEI. The CDR3: CASSARQSTYEQYF. The CDR3 nucleotides read TGTGCCAGCAGTGCCAGACAGTCAACCTACGAGCAGTACTTC.

The V and J genes are TRBV6-5 and TRBJ2-3; possibly TRBD1 for D (5 bases). This CDR3 is 15 amino acids long. The V end lost 2 bases, the J end lost 2 bases, and 11 bases lay between the germline ends. CDR1 and CDR2 from the germline V gene are MNHEY and SVGAGI. The CDR3 spells CASSYGAGYTDTQYF. The CDR3 bases are TGTGCCAGCAGTTACGGCGCAGGGTACACAGATACGCAGTATTTT.

This clonotype occurred many times. The chain uses TRBV5-1 and TRBJ2-7, with D tentatively TRBD1 (6 bases). Germline values: CDR1 SGHRS, CDR2 YFSETQ. The CDR3 has 15 residues. Trimming stripped 4 bases from V and 4 bases from J, with 18 bases between. The CDR3, as DNA: TGCGCCAGCAGCCCCGCATCCGGGACAACTTACGAGCAGTACTTC. It is translated as CASSPASGTTYEQYF.

This clonotype was detected only a few times. The chain uses TRBV7-9 and TRBJ2-2, with D perhaps TRBD1 (5 bases). CDR1 and CDR2 (germline): SEHNR, FQNEAQ (reference sequence). Deletions cut 5 bases from V and 1 base from J, with 11 bases between. This CDR3 has 15 amino acids. In DNA form, the CDR3 reads TGTGCCAGCAGCCCATGGACAATGAACACCGGGGAGCTGTTTTTT. As protein: CASSPWTMNTGELFF.

The chain recombines TRBV7-9 with TRBJ2-7; no definite D call. This CDR3 has 12 residues. V lost 1 base and J 6 bases, leaving 7 bases between the germline ends. In germline, CDR1 is SEHNR, CDR2 FQNEAQ (reference sequence). CDR3 residues: CASSLGVFEQYF. CDR3 coding DNA: TGTGCCAGCAGCTTAGGCGTTTTCGAGCAGTACTTC.

CDR3 in DNA: TGTGCCAGCAGTTTCCTATTTTCAAAAGGGGACACTGAAGCTTTCTTT. It yields the protein CASSFLFSKGDTEAFF. J is TRBJ1-1 and V is TRBV12-3 or TRBV12-4; tentatively, D is TRBD1 (5 bases). V dropped 3 bases and J dropped 3 bases, with 17 bases sitting between them. This CDR3 comprises 16 residues.

This clonotype appeared a few times. V and J are TRBV7-2 and TRBJ2-1, with 10 bases lining up with TRBD2. Germline V gives CDR1 SGHTA, CDR2 FQGNSA. V gave up 2 bases and J gave up 8 bases; unmatched junction bases: 6. The CDR3 extends over 15 amino acids. The DNA of the CDR3 is TGTGCCAGCAGCTTATTAGCGGGAGGTCTTGATGAGCAGTTCTTC. The encoded protein is CASSLLAGGLDEQFF.

This clonotype was seen a few times. The chain has TRBV5-1 and TRBJ1-6; TRBD1 is a possible D gene (5 bases). V lost 0 bases to trimming and J lost 8 bases, with 12 bases between them. Germline-derived CDR1 and CDR2 are SGHRS and YFSETQ. CDR3 length: 15 amino acids. The CDR3 loop is CASSLDPGVDSPLHF. The CDR3 DNA sequence: TGCGCCAGCAGCTTGGATCCGGGGGTCGATTCACCCCTCCACTTT.

This clonotype was seen a handful of times. The V and J genes are TRBV5-1 and TRBJ2-1; D is unclear. The CDR3 runs 15 residues. V lost 2 bases and J lost 8, with 17 bases in between. CDR1 and CDR2 from the germline V gene are SGHRS and YFSETQ. CDR3 in DNA: TGCGCCAGCAGCTTACCCCTAGGTCCGGGCGATGAGCAGTTCTTC. Translating it yields CASSLPLGPGDEQFF. The whole variable domain, filled in from reference TRBV5-1 and TRBJ2-1, reads KAGVTQTPRYLIKTRGQQVTLSCSPISGHRSVSWYQQTPGQGLQFLFEYFSETQRNKGNFPGRFSGRQFSNSRSEMNVSTLELGDSALYLCASSLPLGPGDEQFFGPGTRLTVL.

In this sample, this clonotype turned up a few times. The chain joins TRBV4-3 to TRBJ2-1; tentatively, D is TRBD2 (7 bases). The length of the CDR3 is 16 residues. The V and J ends lost 0 bases and 3 bases respectively, with 12 bases between them. The germline V gene has CDR1 LGHNA and CDR2 YSLEER. CDR3: CASSQEGGGYYNEQFF. The CDR3 nucleotides are TGCGCCAGCAGCCAAGAAGGCGGGGGCTACTACAATGAGCAGTTCTTC.

The rearrangement joins TRBV4-1 to TRBJ2-2; D not resolved. CDR1 is MGHRA, CDR2 YSYEKL, per germline. Trimming removed 2 bases at V and 1 base at J, with 8 bases between. This CDR3 is built from 15 residues. CDR3 coding DNA: TGCGCCAGCAGCCAATTCCCGCGGAACACCGGGGAGCTGTTTTTT. As protein: CASSQFPRNTGELFF.

As for this clonotype: The conserved phenylalanine or tryptophan is not found at the CDR3 terminus, so this likely reflects a read error. This chain joins TRBV6-1 and TRBJ1-5; D perhaps matches TRBD1 (6 bases). Trimming took 7 bases from V and 1 from J, leaving 17 bases between them. The CDR3 covers 16 residues. Germline assignment: CDR1 MNHNS and CDR2 SASEGT. The chain's CDR3 is CASMIGQTFSNQPQHL. The CDR3 region has the DNA TGTGCCAGCATGATCGGACAGACATTCAGCAATCAGCCCCAGCATCTT.

Ten or more counts support this clonotype. The genes are TRBV20-1 and TRBJ1-2; a weak D match, TRBD1 (6 bases). The V end was cut by 3 bases, the J end by 6 bases, with 8 bases between. This CDR3 is built from 11 residues. Germline V gene lookup returns CDR1 DFQATT and CDR2 SNEGSKA (reference sequence). Here the CDR3 reads CSASYRDGYTF. For the CDR3, the DNA is TGCAGTGCTAGTTACAGGGATGGCTACACCTTC.

This clonotype was counted a few times. The V call is TRBV20-1, the J call TRBJ2-1, with D possibly matching TRBD2 (6 bases). Looked up from germline, CDR1 is DFQATT and CDR2 is SNEGSKA (reference sequence). With 6 bases removed from V and 0 bases from J, the gap between germline ends came to 12 bases. The CDR3 sequence is 14 residues long. The CDR3 DNA follows: TGCAGTGCCACGCGGGGAAACTCCTACAATGAGCAGTTCTTC. Encoded protein: CSATRGNSYNEQFF.

The V and J genes are TRBV20-1 and TRBJ2-4; D remains unclear. Looked up from germline, CDR1 is DFQATT and CDR2 is SNEGSKA (reference sequence). V gave up 0 bases and J gave up 0 bases, with 9 bases separating them. The CDR3 extends over 15 amino acids. The CDR3 is CSARDSPVAKNIQYF. DNA of the CDR3: TGCAGTGCTAGAGATTCGCCCGTAGCCAAAAACATTCAGTACTTC.

This clonotype has a count of ten or more. V usage is TRBV6-1 and J usage is TRBJ2-3; no clear D gene. Trimming stripped 6 bases from V and 1 base from J, with 14 bases between. CDR3 length: 15 amino acids. CDR1 and CDR2 (germline): MNHNS, SASEGT. The CDR3 spells CASRGSNRGTDTQYF. CDR3 DNA: TGTGCCAGCAGGGGGTCCAACCGGGGCACAGATACGCAGTATTTT.

The chain links TRBV7-9 to TRBJ2-7, with D perhaps given as TRBD1 or TRBD2 (6 bases each). The CDR3 runs 17 residues. Trimming removed 5 bases at V and 0 bases at J, with 20 bases between. Germline CDR1 is SEHNR and CDR2 is FQNEAQ (reference sequence). The chain's CDR3 is CASSQRGPAHFSYEQYF. Here the CDR3 DNA reads TGTGCCAGCAGCCAACGGGGGCCGGCACACTTCTCCTACGAGCAGTACTTC.

On this clonotype itself: Relative to the germline gene, one junction end is altered; a read error may explain this. The chain uses TRBV20-1 and TRBJ2-3; D is unclear. The CDR3 loop spans 14 amino acids. In germline, CDR1 is DFQATT, CDR2 SNEGSKA (reference sequence). The CDR3 sequence is CSARVPGRTHTQYF. The CDR3 DNA sequence: TGCAGTGCTAGAGTTCCGGGCCGCACACATACGCAGTATTTT.

The CDR3 coding sequence is TGTGCCATCCGCGGGGGGACAGCTATACAAGAGACCCAGTACTTC. Its translation is CAIRGGTAIQETQYF. This chain connects TRBV10-3 to TRBJ2-5; TRBD2 is a possible D gene (8 bases). The germline gives CDR1 ENHRY, CDR2 SYGVKD. V lost 8 bases to trimming and J lost 2 bases, with 18 bases between them. The CDR3 length is 15 residues.

This clonotype came up many times. The V and J genes are TRBV28 and TRBJ1-2; D is undetermined. Trimming stripped 10 bases from V and 10 bases from J, with 22 bases between. This CDR3 region has 13 residues. Germline V gene lookup returns CDR1 MDHEN and CDR2 SYDVKM. Here the CDR3 DNA reads TGTGCCACCCAAGACCCTCTGAACTTAGTCTACACCTTC. Translated, it gives CATQDPLNLVYTF.

This clonotype showed up just once. The rearrangement uses TRBV6-5 and TRBJ2-3; 10 bases are a match to TRBD2. Germline CDR1 reads MNHEY; CDR2 reads SVGAGI. CDR3 length: 17 amino acids. V shed 4 bases and J 2 bases; nucleotides not matched to a gene: 9. For the CDR3, the DNA is TGTGCCAGCAGTTTCGCCGGAGCGGGGGGGAACACAGATACGCAGTATTTT. This translates into CASSFAGAGGNTDTQYF.

This clonotype was counted at least ten times. The chain carries TRBV12-3 or TRBV12-4 and TRBJ2-7, with a weak D call TRBD2 (5 bases). This CDR3 comprises 14 residues. Trimming took 6 bases from V and 5 from J, leaving 17 bases between them. The CDR3 bases are TGTGCCAGCAGCCTGAGCGTAGCGATCCACGAGCAGTACTTC. Amino acids: CASSLSVAIHEQYF.

This clonotype was seen a handful of times. This chain connects TRBV27 to TRBJ2-1; 10 bases match TRBD1. The CDR3 is 13 residues long. The germline gives CDR1 MNHEY, CDR2 SMNVEV (reference sequence). The trim removed 6 bases at V and 9 bases at J, leaving 5 bases unmatched. CDR3 sequence: CASRRQGASEQFF. The DNA of the CDR3 is TGTGCCAGCAGGAGACAGGGGGCGTCTGAGCAGTTCTTC.

This clonotype turned up a few times. This rearrangement joins TRBV6-2 or TRBV6-3 to TRBJ1-1; a possible D gene is TRBD1 (5 bases). This CDR3 spans 14 amino acids. The germline gives CDR1 MNHEY, CDR2 SVGEGT. V lost 8 bases to trimming and J lost 0 bases, with 13 bases between them. The CDR3 loop is CASGRGVMNTEAFF. The CDR3 bases are TGTGCCAGCGGCCGGGGGGTAATGAACACTGAAGCTTTCTTT.

This clonotype showed up many times. This sequence joins TRBV28 and TRBJ2-1, with D unclear. This CDR3 spans 15 amino acids. V lost 3 bases to trimming and J lost 2 bases, with 11 bases between them. Germline CDR1 reads MDHEN; CDR2 reads SYDVKM. The CDR3 nucleotides read TGTGCCAGCAGTTTCGGACGTTTGCCCTACAATGAGCAGTTCTTC. This codes for CASSFGRLPYNEQFF.

This clonotype occurred many times. V usage is TRBV12-3 or TRBV12-4 and J usage is TRBJ1-2; perhaps TRBD1 as D (6 bases). V was pared by 5 bases and J by 8 bases, with 12 bases between. The CDR3 sequence is 12 residues long. CDR3 amino acids: CASSRTGRGYTF. The CDR3 nucleotides read TGTGCCAGCAGTAGAACAGGGCGGGGCTACACCTTC.

This clonotype appeared many times. This chain links TRBV14 with TRBJ2-2; maybe TRBD2 (6 bases). Deletions cut 4 bases from V and 3 bases from J, with 15 bases between. The CDR3 consists of 16 residues. Germline V gene lookup returns CDR1 SGHDN and CDR2 FVKESK. CDR3 nucleotides: TGTGCCAGCAGCCTGGGACTCCGAGTACACACCGGGGAGCTGTTTTTT. Protein sequence: CASSLGLRVHTGELFF.

This clonotype has just a few counts. This chain joins TRBV19 and TRBJ1-6; TRBD1 matches at 9 bases. Germline values: CDR1 LNHDA, CDR2 SQIVND (reference sequence). V was pared by 4 bases and J by 8 bases, with 9 bases of the junction left unmatched. CDR3 length: 16 amino acids. The CDR3 bases are TGTGCCAGTAGTACCAGGACAGGGGCGACGGATTCACCCCTCCACTTT. Protein product: CASSTRTGATDSPLHF.

This clonotype was seen many times. The chain links TRBV4-2 to TRBJ2-7, with D perhaps matching TRBD1 (6 bases). The CDR3 spans 14 residues. The V gene's germline CDR1 is LGHNA and CDR2 YNFKEQ. The ends were cut back, 2 bases at V and 0 bases at J, with 8 bases in the middle. CDR3 bases: TGTGCCAGCAGCCAACCGGACAGCTCCTACGAGCAGTACTTC. Translating gives CASSQPDSSYEQYF.